Shown below are 22 T cell receptor beta chains from a single sample sequenced in a study of T cell responses to AZD1222 COVID-19 vaccine. The data were produced by immunoSEQ multiplex PCR, yet TCRdb's version contains in-frame clones alone and is incomplete. The data contain 140,000 to 150,000 clones, approximately 94% of them singletons. Specimen: peripheral blood, collected on day 0 of AZD1222 vaccination. These receptors came from an adult in good health.

J is TRBJ2-1 and V is TRBV12-5; 12 bases fit TRBD2. Germline V lookup: CDR1 LGHNT, CDR2 FRNRAP. V dropped 4 bases and J dropped 8; count of bases not matched to a gene: 9. This CDR3 comprises 16 residues. The CDR3 protein is CASGSRPSGRVDEQFF. In nucleotides, the CDR3 is TGTGCTAGTGGTTCCCGGCCTAGCGGGAGGGTCGATGAGCAGTTCTTC.

The chain uses TRBV5-1 and TRBJ2-7, with D perhaps matching TRBD2 (5 bases). In germline, CDR1 is SGHRS, CDR2 YFSETQ. This CDR3 is built from 13 residues. Between the trimmed V and J ends, which lost 0 bases and 3 bases, there was a span of 7 bases. As DNA, the CDR3 is TGCGCCAGCAGCTTGGCTAGCAACTACGAGCAGTACTTC. Its protein is CASSLASNYEQYF.

The CDR3 loop reads CASKATTSVQETQYF. The CDR3 DNA sequence: TGCGCCAGCAAGGCTACCACTAGCGTACAAGAGACCCAGTACTTC. This chain uses TRBV5-1 with TRBJ2-5; the match to TRBD2 covers 7 bases. CDR3 length: 15 amino acids. The V gene's germline CDR1 is SGHRS and CDR2 YFSETQ. V trimming: 6 bases; J trimming: 2 bases; junction bases outside the gene matches: 10.

This rearrangement joins TRBV11-2 to TRBJ2-1; perhaps D is TRBD1 or TRBD2 (5 bases each). Germline V CDR1 and CDR2: SGHAT, FQNNGV. The CDR3 covers 14 residues. With 6 bases removed from V and 9 bases from J, the gap between germline ends came to 18 bases. CDR3 nucleotides: TGTGCCAGCAGACTCCCTGGGGCGGCGGGTGAGCAGTTCTTC. Translating gives CASRLPGAAGEQFF.

The chain combines TRBV5-1 with TRBJ1-1; maybe TRBD1 (5 bases). The CDR3 sequence is 14 residues long. Trimming took 4 bases from V and 1 from J, leaving 11 bases between them. Per the germline V gene, CDR1 is SGHRS and CDR2 is YFSETQ. CDR3 DNA: TGCGCCAGCAGCAGGGGAGCAAGGAACACTGAAGCTTTCTTT. Protein sequence: CASSRGARNTEAFF.

This chain joins TRBV6-1 and TRBJ2-1; 7 bases agree with TRBD2. The length of the CDR3 is 15 residues. Trimming at V came to 10 bases and at J to 7 bases, leaving 16 bases not matched to a gene. The germline V gene has CDR1 MNHNS and CDR2 SASEGT. This chain's CDR3 is CAIRTTGRMRNEQFF. For the CDR3, the DNA is TGTGCCATCCGGACGACCGGGAGGATGAGGAATGAGCAGTTCTTC.

J is TRBJ1-3 and V is TRBV3-1 (or the pseudogene TRBV3-2); a weak D match, TRBD1 (6 bases). The germline gives CDR1 LGHDT, CDR2 YNNKEL (reference sequence). V lost 1 base to trimming and J lost 3 bases, with 13 bases between them. The CDR3 contains 16 residues. The CDR3 nucleotides are TGTGCCAGCAGCCAAGCCGGGGGCGCGGGTGGAAACACCATATATTTT. It translates to CASSQAGGAGGNTIYF.

The rearrangement uses TRBV19 and TRBJ1-1; tentatively, D is TRBD1 (5 bases). CDR3 length: 13 residues. Trimming took off 7 bases at V and 3 bases at J, with 12 bases between the two ends. The V gene's germline CDR1 is LNHDA and CDR2 SQIVND (reference sequence). CDR3 nucleotide sequence: TGTGCCAGTAAGGGCAGGGATTACACTGAAGCTTTCTTT. It codes for CASKGRDYTEAFF.

The rearrangement joins TRBV7-8 to TRBJ1-1; D gene ambiguous. The CDR3 covers 14 residues. Germline values: CDR1 SGHVS, CDR2 FQNEAQ. V lost 1 base to trimming and J lost 0 bases, with 6 bases between them. CDR3 residues: CASSLDGLNTEAFF. In DNA, the CDR3 is TGTGCCAGCAGCTTAGACGGCCTGAACACTGAAGCTTTCTTT.

The V gene is TRBV5-1, the J gene TRBJ1-6, with D uncertain. CDR3 length: 17 amino acids. The ends were cut back, 5 bases at V and 4 bases at J, with 19 bases in the middle. The germline V gene encodes CDR1 SGHRS and CDR2 YFSETQ. CDR3 residues: CASSPFLRRYYNSPLHF. CDR3 nucleotides: TGCGCCAGCAGTCCCTTCCTACGGCGGTATTATAATTCACCCCTCCACTTT.

This clone has more than one count but fewer than ten. The chain employs TRBV11-3 and TRBJ2-7; maybe TRBD2 (6 bases). The V end was cut by 5 bases, the J end by 5 bases, with 25 bases between. From germline, CDR1 is SGHNT and CDR2 YENEEA. CDR3 length: 17 residues. In DNA, the CDR3 is TGTGCCAGCAGCCTTTCGACCGGGGGACGTTTGGTGCACGAGCAGTACTTC. Protein sequence: CASSLSTGGRLVHEQYF.

This clone was observed a single time. The V call is TRBV29-1, the J call TRBJ2-4; D not certain. The V gene lost 7 bases and the J gene lost 0 bases, with 13 bases spanning the gap. Per the germline V gene, CDR1 is SQVTM and CDR2 is ANQGSEA. The CDR3 extends over 14 amino acids. The CDR3 bases are TGCAGCGCCGGGCTGGCTCTAGCCAAAAACATTCAGTACTTC. Its translation: CSAGLALAKNIQYF. The whole variable domain, filled in from reference TRBV29-1 and TRBJ2-4, reads SAVISQKPSRDICQRGTSLTIQCQVDSQVTMMFWYRQQPGQSLTLIATANQGSEATYESGFVIDKFPISRPNLTFSTLTVSNMSPEDSSIYLCSAGLALAKNIQYFGAGTRLSVL.

The chain joins TRBV7-8 to TRBJ1-3; tentatively, D is TRBD1 (6 bases). CDR1 and CDR2 (germline): SGHVS, FQNEAQ. V was trimmed by 3 bases and J by 1 base, leaving 7 bases between them. The CDR3 runs 14 residues. CDR3 residues: CASSLGTSGNTIYF. The CDR3 DNA is TGTGCCAGCAGCTTGGGGACATCTGGAAACACCATATATTTT.

The chain links TRBV6-4 to TRBJ2-2; tentatively, D is TRBD2 (6 bases). V lost 0 bases and J 2 bases, leaving 10 bases between the germline ends. Germline V gene sequence: CDR1 MRHNA, CDR2 SNTAGT. CDR3 length: 16 residues. CDR3 nucleotide sequence: TGTGCCAGCAGTGACTCTTGGAGGGCCAACACCGGGGAGCTGTTTTTT. This gives the protein CASSDSWRANTGELFF.

There are a few counts of this clone. The rearrangement links TRBV9 to TRBJ1-2, with a tentative D call TRBD1 (5 bases). This CDR3 is 15 amino acids long. Germline lookup yields CDR1 SGDLS and CDR2 YYNGEE. V dropped 0 bases and J dropped 7 bases, with 16 bases sitting between them. The CDR3 DNA sequence: TGTGCCAGCAGCGTAGGTGCGCCAGGGAAGCCTGGCTACACCTTC. Translation gives CASSVGAPGKPGYTF. Looking up the rest from reference TRBV9 and TRBJ1-2 gives the full variable domain: DSGVTQTPKHLITATGQRVTLRCSPRSGDLSVYWYQQSLDQGLQFLIQYYNGEERAKGNILERFSAQQFPDLHSELNLSSLELGDSALYFCASSVGAPGKPGYTFGSGTRLTVV.

This rearrangement joins TRBV11-2 to TRBJ2-7; tentative D call: TRBD2 (6 bases). CDR1 and CDR2 (germline): SGHAT, FQNNGV. Trimming took off 4 bases at V and 13 bases at J, with 17 bases between the two ends. The length of the CDR3 is 12 residues. CDR3 bases: TGTGCCAGCAGCTGGGGGGACTCCCGCGCTTACTTC. This codes for CASSWGDSRAYF. Together with reference TRBV11-2 and TRBJ2-7, the CDR3 gives the full variable domain: EAGVAQSPRYKIIEKRQSVAFWCNPISGHATLYWYQQILGQGPKLLIQFQNNGVVDDSQLPKDRFSAERLKGVDSTLKIQPAKLEDSAVYLCASSWGDSRAYFGPGTRLTVT.

The V gene is TRBV19, the J gene TRBJ2-4, with D perhaps TRBD1 or TRBD2 (5 bases each). Germline V CDR1 and CDR2: LNHDA, SQIVND (reference sequence). Trimming left V 3 bases short and J 5 bases short, with 11 bases between. This CDR3 has 14 residues. DNA of the CDR3: TGTGCCAGTAGTATGAGGGGTATTGAAAACATTCAGTACTTC. The encoded protein is CASSMRGIENIQYF.

The chain recombines TRBV19 with TRBJ2-3; D is perhaps TRBD1 or TRBD2 (5 bases each). The CDR3 covers 13 residues. CDR1 LNHDA and CDR2 SQIVND come from the germline V gene (reference sequence). Trimming removed 8 bases from V and 3 bases from J, with 12 bases in between. The CDR3 DNA reads TGTGCCAGTGCCTTTGGGGGAACAGATACGCAGTATTTT. This sequence encodes CASAFGGTDTQYF.

The V and J genes are TRBV5-4 and TRBJ1-4, with D uncertain. CDR3 length: 16 amino acids. V was cut by 0 bases and J by 0 bases, with 9 bases left in between. The germline gives CDR1 SGHNT, CDR2 YYREEE (reference sequence). Here the CDR3 DNA reads TGTGCCAGCAGCTTGGACGACCCGGCAACTAATGAAAAACTGTTTTTT. Its translation: CASSLDDPATNEKLFF.

This chain connects TRBV19 to TRBJ1-2; 7 bases match TRBD1. From germline, CDR1 is LNHDA and CDR2 SQIVND (reference sequence). The ends lost 3 bases at V and 8 bases at J; junction bases unmatched: 9. The CDR3 runs 14 residues. CDR3 bases: TGTGCCAGTAGTATGTTCGGACAGGTTCGAGGCTACACCTTC. This gives the protein CASSMFGQVRGYTF.

This sequence joins TRBV5-1 and TRBJ1-2, with 9 bases lining up with TRBD1. This CDR3 spans 16 amino acids. Germline V gene data show CDR1 as SGHRS and CDR2 as YFSETQ. J lost 5 bases, V lost 3 bases, and 11 bases had no gene match. The CDR3 protein is CASSSRTGERRYGYTF. The DNA for the CDR3 is TGCGCCAGCAGCTCACGGACAGGGGAAAGGAGATATGGCTACACCTTC.

The chain combines TRBV11-3 with TRBJ2-1, with D unclear. The germline V and J ends were trimmed by 5 bases and 7 bases, with 15 bases remaining between them. The CDR3 is 14 amino acids. Germline values: CDR1 SGHNT, CDR2 YENEEA. The CDR3 protein is CASSPGGLVNEQFF. The CDR3 DNA follows: TGTGCCAGCAGCCCAGGCGGTTTAGTGAATGAGCAGTTCTTC. The full variable domain, completed using reference TRBV11-3 and TRBJ2-1, is EAGVVQSPRYKIIEKKQPVAFWCNPISGHNTLYWYLQNLGQGPELLIRYENEEAVDDSQLPKDRFSAERLKGVDSTLKIQPAELGDSAVYLCASSPGGLVNEQFFGPGTRLTVL.